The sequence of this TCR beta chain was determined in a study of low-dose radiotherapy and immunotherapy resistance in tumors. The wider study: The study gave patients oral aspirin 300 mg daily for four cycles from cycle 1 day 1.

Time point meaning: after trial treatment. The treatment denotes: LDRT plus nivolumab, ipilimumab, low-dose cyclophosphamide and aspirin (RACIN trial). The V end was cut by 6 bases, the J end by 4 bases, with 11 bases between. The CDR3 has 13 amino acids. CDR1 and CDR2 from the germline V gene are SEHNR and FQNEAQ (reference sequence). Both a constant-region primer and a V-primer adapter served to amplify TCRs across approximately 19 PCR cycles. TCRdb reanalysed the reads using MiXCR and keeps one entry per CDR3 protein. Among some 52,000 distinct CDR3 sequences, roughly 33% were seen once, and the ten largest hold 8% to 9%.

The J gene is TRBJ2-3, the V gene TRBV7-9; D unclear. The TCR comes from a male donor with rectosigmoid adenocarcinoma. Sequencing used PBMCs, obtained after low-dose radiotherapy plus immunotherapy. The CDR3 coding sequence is TGTGCCAGCAGAGTTATTGGGTCAGATACGCAGTATTTT. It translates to CASRVIGSDTQYF. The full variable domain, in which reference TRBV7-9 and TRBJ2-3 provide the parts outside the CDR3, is DTGVSQNPRHKITKRGQNVTFRCDPISEHNRLYWYRQTLGQGPEFLTYFQNEAQLEKSRLLSDRFSAERPKGSFSTLEIQRTEQGDSAMYLCASRVIGSDTQYFGPGTRLTVL.